A single sample is the source of the 7 T cell receptor beta chains below, sequenced in a study of blood T cell repertoires in COVID-19 (TCRdb year 2020). The library relied on the immunoSEQ multiplex PCR assay. TCRdb stores this immuneACCESS table with in-frame sequences only. Part of the clones is absent; in the studies checked, under half of the shortfall reflects unresolved V genes, and no reason is known for the rest. This sample lists around 210,000 clones; about 86% were detected once. Around 1.5% of the sample rests with the top ten. The material sequenced was peripheral blood. The origin of the receptors is a man aged 18 to 35 with active or convalescent COVID-19.

This chain links TRBV27 with TRBJ1-3, with no clear D. V shed 4 bases and J shed 4 bases, with 11 bases lying between them. The germline V gene encodes CDR1 MNHEY and CDR2 SMNVEV (reference sequence). The CDR3 is made up of 14 amino acids. DNA for the CDR3: TGTGCCAGCAGTTCGTCCACAGCCGGAAACACCATATATTTT. Its protein is CASSSSTAGNTIYF.

The V and J genes are TRBV10-3 and TRBJ1-3; no definite D call. This CDR3 comprises 13 residues. With 0 bases removed from V and 8 bases from J, the gap between germline ends came to 8 bases. Germline V lookup: CDR1 ENHRY, CDR2 SYGVKD. The CDR3, as DNA: TGTGCCATCAGTGAGTCGGTTTTAGACACCATATATTTT. It yields the protein CAISESVLDTIYF.

The chain links TRBV7-2 to TRBJ2-5, with 12 positions matching TRBD2. Germline CDR1 SGHTA, CDR2 FQGNSA. The J segment lost 2 bases and the V segment lost 1 base, leaving 8 bases of the junction unmatched. This CDR3 contains 18 residues. The CDR3 here is CASSLGLLAGGAQETQYF. CDR3 bases: TGTGCCAGCAGCTTAGGTCTTCTAGCGGGAGGGGCACAAGAGACCCAGTACTTC. The full variable domain, rest sourced from reference TRBV7-2 and TRBJ2-5, is GAGVSQSPSNKVTEKGKDVELRCDPISGHTALYWYRQSLGQGLEFLIYFQGNSAPDKSGLPSDRFSAERTGGSVSTLTIQRTQQEDSAVYLCASSLGLLAGGAQETQYFGPGTRLLVL.

The chain combines TRBV5-5 with TRBJ1-4, with D possibly being TRBD1 (6 bases). Trimming removed 4 bases at V and 6 bases at J, with 10 bases between. CDR1 and CDR2 (germline): SGHKS, YYEKEE (reference sequence). The CDR3 is made up of 13 amino acids. CDR3 loop: CASSRQEDEKLFF. The CDR3 bases are TGTGCCAGCAGCCGACAGGAGGATGAAAAACTGTTTTTT.

J is TRBJ2-7 and V is TRBV19; D possibly corresponds to TRBD2 (5 bases). There are 16 residues in the CDR3. Trimming left V 6 bases short and J 3 bases short, with 21 bases between. The germline V gene encodes CDR1 LNHDA and CDR2 SQIVND (reference sequence). CDR3 DNA sequence: TGTGCCAGTAGCCCCGCGAGCGGATCGAAAGGCTACGAGCAGTACTTC. Its protein product is CASSPASGSKGYEQYF. Supplemented by reference TRBV19 and TRBJ2-7, the full variable domain reads DGGITQSPKYLFRKEGQNVTLSCEQNLNHDAMYWYRQDPGQGLRLIYYSQIVNDFQKGDIAEGYSVSREKKESFPLTVTSAQKNPTAFYLCASSPASGSKGYEQYFGPGTRLTVT.

This clone came up once. The chain links TRBV28 to TRBJ1-5, with D hard to call. CDR1 is MDHEN and CDR2 is SYDVKM in the germline V gene. This CDR3 has 18 residues. V was pared by 3 bases and J by 4 bases, with 22 bases between. CDR3 loop: CASSFPYPRESLNQPQHF. In nucleotides, the CDR3 is TGTGCCAGCAGTTTCCCCTACCCCCGGGAGAGCCTAAATCAGCCCCAGCATTTT.

V gene TRBV30 combines with J gene TRBJ2-7; 14 nucleotides line up with TRBD2. The germline V gene has CDR1 GTSNPN and CDR2 SVGIG (reference sequence). The CDR3 sequence is 18 residues long. The junction had 7 bases not matched to a gene; V was cut back by 0 bases and J by 0 bases. CDR3 bases: TGTGCCTGGAGTGTGGGACTAGCGGGAGTAGGTACCTCCTACGAGCAGTACTTC. It encodes CAWSVGLAGVGTSYEQYF. Together with reference TRBV30 and TRBJ2-7, the CDR3 gives the full variable domain: SQTIHQWPATLVQPVGSPLSLECTVEGTSNPNLYWYRQAAGRGLQLLFYSVGIGQISSEVPQNLSASRPQDRQFILSSKKLLLSDSGFYLCAWSVGLAGVGTSYEQYFGPGTRLTVT.